This T cell receptor beta chain was documented in a study of OX40 agonist ivuxolimab in advanced cancers. Study context: Patients treated during dose escalation were battling hepatocellular carcinoma, melanoma, renal cell or head and neck cancer. Enrollees could have had prior anti-PD-1, anti-PD-L1 or anti-CTLA-4 therapy, which 40% to 45% had received. A partial response was reached by three patients: one with hepatocellular carcinoma and two with cutaneous melanoma. The study, taken as a whole, reports: CD4+ T cells averaged fewer expanded clones than CD8+ T cells.

Note on this clone: Its antigen is not known.

Germline assignment: CDR1 SGHRS and CDR2 YFSETQ. The germline V and J ends were trimmed by 0 bases and 7 bases, with 5 bases remaining between them. The CDR3 extends over 12 amino acids. Only in-frame clones appear in the TCRdb table, and some are missing; sequencing was by immunoSEQ multiplex PCR. The table lists 70,000 to 95,000 clones, 80% to 90% of them singletons, with about 4% in the top ten. V is TRBV5-1 and J is TRBJ1-3; D gene unclear. The sample here was CD4+ or CD8+ T cells sorted from blood, taken in a trial of the OX40 agonist ivuxolimab. The TCR was taken from an adult with an advanced solid tumor such as melanoma, head and neck, liver or kidney cancer. The CDR3 here is CASSLDTNTIYF. The CDR3 DNA reads TGCGCCAGCAGCTTGGATACGAACACCATATATTTT. Looking up the rest from reference TRBV5-1 and TRBJ1-3 gives the full variable domain: KAGVTQTPRYLIKTRGQQVTLSCSPISGHRSVSWYQQTPGQGLQFLFEYFSETQRNKGNFPGRFSGRQFSNSRSEMNVSTLELGDSALYLCASSLDTNTIYFGEGSWLTVV.